One and the same sample provided the 11 T cell receptor beta chains below, sequenced in a study of blood T cells in healthy people across ages. Primers used in a second PCR of roughly 7 to 12 cycles were a sample-barcoded 5' primer and a J-beta primer mix. TCRdb independently ran MiXCR on the 5' RACE reads; one entry per CDR3 protein. The sample carries roughly 1.6 million distinct CDR3 sequences, around 35% recorded once. Material for sequencing was blood. All receptors come from a woman in her twenties or thirties in good health.

This clonotype has a handful of counts. This chain connects TRBV27 to TRBJ2-7, with D perhaps matching TRBD2 (7 bases). Deletions cut 3 bases from V and 1 base from J, with 16 bases between. From germline, CDR1 is MNHEY and CDR2 SMNVEV (reference sequence). The CDR3 length is 16 residues. The CDR3 region has the DNA TGTGCCAGCAGTTTGTCAAGGGGGACTATATCCTACGAGCAGTACTTC. Amino acid sequence: CASSLSRGTISYEQYF.

The CDR3 DNA reads as TGCAGTGCTAGTGGGAAGACAGGGGGGGGCGAGCAGTACTTC. This sequence encodes CSASGKTGGGEQYF. The chain uses TRBV20-1 and TRBJ2-4, with TRBD1 matching 9 bases. TRBJ2-7 matches the DNA end more closely, so the J call is doubtful. The length of the CDR3 is 14 residues. Germline V gene sequence: CDR1 DFQATT, CDR2 SNEGSKA (reference sequence).

This chain joins TRBV5-1 and TRBJ2-5; a possible D gene is TRBD2 (5 bases). The germline gives CDR1 SGHRS, CDR2 YFSETQ. The CDR3 has 14 amino acids. The V and J ends lost 3 bases and 3 bases respectively, with 12 bases between them. The CDR3 nucleotides read TGCGCCAGCAGCTCGGACCTGACTAAAGAGACCCAGTACTTC. This gives the protein CASSSDLTKETQYF.

The chain recombines TRBV10-2 with TRBJ2-2, with TRBD2 matching 9 bases. Germline loops: CDR1 WSHSY, CDR2 SAAADI. This CDR3 spans 17 amino acids. The J segment lost 3 bases and the V segment lost 2 bases, leaving 7 bases of the junction unmatched. The CDR3 here is CASSEIGGGADTGELFF. The DNA for the CDR3 is TGCGCCAGCAGTGAGATAGGCGGGGGGGCGGACACCGGGGAGCTGTTTTTT.

The genes are TRBV9 and TRBJ2-1, with 13 bases fitting TRBD2. CDR1 is SGDLS, CDR2 YYNGEE, per germline. The CDR3 extends over 17 amino acids. V lost 0 bases, J lost 4 bases, and 4 bases stayed unmatched. CDR3 sequence (DNA): TGTGCCAGCAGCGTAGGGACTAGCGGGAGCGCTTACAATGAGCAGTTCTTC. It encodes CASSVGTSGSAYNEQFF.

This rearrangement joins TRBV6-1 to TRBJ2-1; D is unclear. CDR1 and CDR2 from the germline V gene are MNHNS and SASEGT. V lost 6 bases, J lost 6 bases, and 18 bases lay in between. The CDR3 is made up of 15 amino acids. The DNA of the CDR3 is TGTGCCAGCAGAGCCTACCGACAAGGCGGCAATGAGCAGTTCTTC. This sequence encodes CASRAYRQGGNEQFF.

This clonotype was counted between two and nine times. The rearrangement uses TRBV29-1 and TRBJ2-2, with D uncertain. Trimming removed 7 bases from V and 0 bases from J, with 9 bases in between. CDR1 and CDR2 from the germline V gene are SQVTM and ANQGSEA. This CDR3 is built from 13 residues. The CDR3 reads CSASQANTGELFF. The CDR3 region has the DNA TGCAGCGCTTCACAAGCGAACACCGGGGAGCTGTTTTTT.

The V gene is TRBV28, the J gene TRBJ2-2; D is uncertain. The V end lost 3 bases, the J end lost 0 bases, and 5 bases lay between the germline ends. This CDR3 region has 14 residues. Germline values: CDR1 MDHEN, CDR2 SYDVKM. Here the CDR3 DNA reads TGTGCCAGCAGTTTCCAGCCGAACACCGGGGAGCTGTTTTTT. It encodes CASSFQPNTGELFF.

This clonotype has more than one count but fewer than ten. This chain connects TRBV5-4 to TRBJ2-7; D not certain. CDR1 SGHNT and CDR2 YYREEE come from the germline V gene (reference sequence). The germline V and J ends were trimmed by 8 bases and 2 bases, with 14 bases remaining between them. This CDR3 spans 13 amino acids. DNA of the CDR3: TGTGCCAGTTCGGGTCATCCTACCTACGAGCAGTACTTC. It codes for CASSGHPTYEQYF.

The V and J genes are TRBV4-1 and TRBJ1-1; D call uncertain. CDR1 is MGHRA and CDR2 is YSYEKL in the germline V gene. The V end lost 3 bases, the J end lost 1 base, and 12 bases lay between the germline ends. The CDR3 is made up of 15 amino acids. The CDR3 nucleotides are TGCGCCAGCAGCCAGGCGGACGCGCCGAACACTGAAGCTTTCTTT. Its protein is CASSQADAPNTEAFF.

This clonotype appeared a few times. The junction departs from the called germline gene at one end, perhaps through a read error. The chain joins TRBV5-1 to TRBJ2-7; TRBD2 agrees at 8 bases. Germline CDR1 reads SGHRS; CDR2 reads YFSETQ. This CDR3 has 15 amino acids. The CDR3 loop reads CASSLEVAGTYEQYF. As DNA, the CDR3 is TGTGCCAGCAGCTTAGAGGTAGCGGGGACGTACGAGCAGTACTTC.